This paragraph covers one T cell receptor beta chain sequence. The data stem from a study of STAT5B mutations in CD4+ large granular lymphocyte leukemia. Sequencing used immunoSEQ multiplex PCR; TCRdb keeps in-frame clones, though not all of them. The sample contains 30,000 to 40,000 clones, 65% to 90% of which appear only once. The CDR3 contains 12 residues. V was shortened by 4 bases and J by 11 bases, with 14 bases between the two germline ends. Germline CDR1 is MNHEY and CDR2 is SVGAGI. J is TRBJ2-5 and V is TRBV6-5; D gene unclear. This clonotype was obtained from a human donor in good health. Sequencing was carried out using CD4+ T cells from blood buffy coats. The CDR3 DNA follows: TGTGCCAGCAGTTCCCGAAAAGAGATGCAGTACTTC. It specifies CASSSRKEMQYF.